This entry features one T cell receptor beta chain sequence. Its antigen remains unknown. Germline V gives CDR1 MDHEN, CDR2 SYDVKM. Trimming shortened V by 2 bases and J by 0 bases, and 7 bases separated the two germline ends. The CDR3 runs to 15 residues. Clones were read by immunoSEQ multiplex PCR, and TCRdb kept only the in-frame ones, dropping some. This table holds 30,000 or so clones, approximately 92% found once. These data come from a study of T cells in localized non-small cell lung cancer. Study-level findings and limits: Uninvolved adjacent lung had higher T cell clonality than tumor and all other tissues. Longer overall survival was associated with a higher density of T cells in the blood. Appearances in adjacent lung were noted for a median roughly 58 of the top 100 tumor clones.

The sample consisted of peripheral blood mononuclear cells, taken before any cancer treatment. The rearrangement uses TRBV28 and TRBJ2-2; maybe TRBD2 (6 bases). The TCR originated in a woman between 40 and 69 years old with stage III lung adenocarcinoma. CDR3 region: CASSLLASNTGELFF. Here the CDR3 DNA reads TGTGCCAGCAGTTTACTAGCGTCGAACACCGGGGAGCTGTTTTTT.